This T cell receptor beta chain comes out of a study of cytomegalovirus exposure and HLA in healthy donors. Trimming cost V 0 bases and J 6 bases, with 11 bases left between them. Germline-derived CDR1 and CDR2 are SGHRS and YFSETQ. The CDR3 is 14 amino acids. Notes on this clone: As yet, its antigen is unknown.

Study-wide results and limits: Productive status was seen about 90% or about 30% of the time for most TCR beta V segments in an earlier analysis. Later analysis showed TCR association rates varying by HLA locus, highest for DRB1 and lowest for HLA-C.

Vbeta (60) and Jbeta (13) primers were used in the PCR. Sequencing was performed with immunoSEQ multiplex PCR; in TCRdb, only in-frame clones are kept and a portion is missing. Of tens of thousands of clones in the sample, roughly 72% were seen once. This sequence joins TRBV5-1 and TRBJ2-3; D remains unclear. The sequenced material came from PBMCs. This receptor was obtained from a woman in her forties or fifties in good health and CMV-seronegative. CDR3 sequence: CASSLASSADTQYF. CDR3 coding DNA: TGCGCCAGCAGCTTGGCCTCCAGCGCTGATACGCAGTATTTT.